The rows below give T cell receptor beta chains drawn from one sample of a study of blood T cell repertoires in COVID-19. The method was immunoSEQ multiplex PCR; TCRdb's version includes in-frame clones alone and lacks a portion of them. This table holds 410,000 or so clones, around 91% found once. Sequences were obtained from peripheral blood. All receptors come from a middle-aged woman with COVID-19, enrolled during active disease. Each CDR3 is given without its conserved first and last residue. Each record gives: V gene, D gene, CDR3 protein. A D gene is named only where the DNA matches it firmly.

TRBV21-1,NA,ASYPSDISDQPQH
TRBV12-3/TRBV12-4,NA,ASSPGSNTEAF
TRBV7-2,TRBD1,ASSWRTGDSGELF
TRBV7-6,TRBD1,ASSPPRDSDNYGYT
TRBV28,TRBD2,ASSLWVLAGGGNEQF
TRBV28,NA,ASSFSGINYGYT
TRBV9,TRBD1,ASSERGTGNLDTGELF
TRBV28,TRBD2,ASRERGGRNYNEQF
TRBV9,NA,ASNNQGYWTEAF
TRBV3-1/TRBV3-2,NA,ASSPLGDTQY
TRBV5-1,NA,ASRWDLGSYEQY
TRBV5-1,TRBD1,ASSLAGTGEGYT
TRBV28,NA,ASSFLYQETQY
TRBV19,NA,ASSSGRSTGELF
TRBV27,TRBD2,ASSSLAGANNEQF
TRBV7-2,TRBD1,ASSSGGPDTEAF
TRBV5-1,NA,ASSFAGPNEKLF
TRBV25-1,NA,ASSGEGARNTIY
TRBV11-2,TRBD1,ASSPLDRGSTEAF
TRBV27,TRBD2,ASRLAGESYNEQF
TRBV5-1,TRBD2,ASSLASGRAGEQF
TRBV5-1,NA,ASSLEVWGERF
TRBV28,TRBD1,ASSPGQGGTDTQY
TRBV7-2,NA,ASSESGPVSYEQY
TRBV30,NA,AWSDGWTADNSPLH
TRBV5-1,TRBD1,ASSLGTGGYEQY
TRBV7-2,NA,ASSLEDSSSNQPQH
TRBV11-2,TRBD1,ASSSGTGTQPQH
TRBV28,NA,ASSSSPDINEKLF
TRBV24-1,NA,ATRLGGGTEAF
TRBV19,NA,ASSIPQPQNIQY
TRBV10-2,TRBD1,ASSEGTERETQY
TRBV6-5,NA,ASSPFPTGELF
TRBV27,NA,ASSLYGNEQF
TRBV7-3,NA,ASSWDSRITEAF
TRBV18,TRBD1,ASSPIEGQGYREQY
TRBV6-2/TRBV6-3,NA,ASSPRQGHSNQPQH
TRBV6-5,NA,AISSAAGGETQY
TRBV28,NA,ASSPPGFKAYGYT
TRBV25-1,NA,ASSEPRGLFSPLH
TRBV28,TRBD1,ASSRQGRTQPQH
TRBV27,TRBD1,ASSFGDRDNTEAF
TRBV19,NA,ASNEAPNTEAF
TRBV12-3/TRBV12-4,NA,ASTSGFTGYT
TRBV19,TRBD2,ATIYGGGQSEQF
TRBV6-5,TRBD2,ASSRIAGFSHEQY
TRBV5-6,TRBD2,ASTSGEGDTQY
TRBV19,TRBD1,ASSLGQGSTEAF
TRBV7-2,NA,ASSLAGVNSPLH
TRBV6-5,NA,ASRVDSSGNTIY
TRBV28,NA,ASSLGGRRSGNTIY
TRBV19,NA,ASRDLWGEQPLH
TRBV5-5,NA,ASSLAWQGGYEQY
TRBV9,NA,ASSEGSAGSTDTQY
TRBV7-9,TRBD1,ASSSPRDSSNQPQH